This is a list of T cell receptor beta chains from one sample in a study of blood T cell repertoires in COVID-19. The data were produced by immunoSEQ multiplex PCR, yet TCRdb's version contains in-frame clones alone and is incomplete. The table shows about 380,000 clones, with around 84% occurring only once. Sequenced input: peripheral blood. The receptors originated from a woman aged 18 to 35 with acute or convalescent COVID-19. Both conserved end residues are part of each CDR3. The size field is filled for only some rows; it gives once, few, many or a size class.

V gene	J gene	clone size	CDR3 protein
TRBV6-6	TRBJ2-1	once	CASSYSDRAGSEQFF
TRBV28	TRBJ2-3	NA	CASSRKGGRVTDTQYF
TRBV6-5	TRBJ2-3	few	CASSRSRSTQYF
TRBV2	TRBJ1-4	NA	CASSFPGQINEKLFF
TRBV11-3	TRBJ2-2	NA	CASSLDRGMNTGELFF
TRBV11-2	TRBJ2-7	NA	CASSFGTISYEQYF
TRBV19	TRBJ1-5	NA	CASSLRTGRMGNQPQHF
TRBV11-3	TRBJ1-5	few	CASSLRGGKPQHF
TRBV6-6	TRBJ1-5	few	CASILRTGLNQPQHF
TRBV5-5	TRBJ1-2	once	CASSPQGSNYGYTF
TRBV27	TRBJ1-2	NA	CASSLGRGYGYTF
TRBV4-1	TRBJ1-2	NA	CASSQEWAGLGGYTF
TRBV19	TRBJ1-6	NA	CASSIAGQSFSPLHF
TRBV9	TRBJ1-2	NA	CASSVDTNYGYTF
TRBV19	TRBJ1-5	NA	CASSSGTGTNSNQPQHF
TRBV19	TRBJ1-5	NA	CASSGTGNQPQHF
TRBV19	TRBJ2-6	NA	CATRSGGTSGANVLTF
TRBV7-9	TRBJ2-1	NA	CASSPGLASDEQFF
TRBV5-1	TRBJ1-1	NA	CASSVLDRDPFMNTEAFF
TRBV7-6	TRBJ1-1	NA	CASSPVRNTEAFF
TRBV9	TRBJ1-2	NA	CASSVGRENPIGYTF
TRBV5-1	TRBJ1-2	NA	CASSSVGTGINYGYTF
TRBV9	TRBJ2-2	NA	CASSGLVGGELFF
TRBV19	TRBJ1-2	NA	CASRLGSNYGYTF
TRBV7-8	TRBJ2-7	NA	CASSLSPLRPGPSYEQYF
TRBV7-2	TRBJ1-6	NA	CASSLASTVWSPLHF
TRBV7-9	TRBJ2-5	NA	CASSLGSGETQYF
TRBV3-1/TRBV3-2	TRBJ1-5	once	CASSPSAEANQPQHF
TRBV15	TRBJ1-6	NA	CATSPWTGVLGSPLHF
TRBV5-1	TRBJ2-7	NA	CASSVGTEGAHEQYF
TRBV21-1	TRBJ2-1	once	CASSKGTSGRRNEQFF
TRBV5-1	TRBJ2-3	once	CASRSLAGGPDTQYF
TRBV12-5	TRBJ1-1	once	CASGTTITEAFF
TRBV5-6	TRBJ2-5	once	CASSFGQGLETQYF
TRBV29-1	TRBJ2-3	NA	CSVLAGASDTQYF
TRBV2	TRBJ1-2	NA	CASPGPGDGYTF
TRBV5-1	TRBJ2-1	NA	CASGPGGPRNPSYNEQFF
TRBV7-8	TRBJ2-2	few	CASSSPRQGVTGELFF